This T cell receptor beta chain came from a study of T cell repertoires in cytomegalovirus infection. Across the whole study: CMV epitopes in the study were HLA-C-restricted (recently identified) and HLA-B-restricted (well studied).

CDR3 length: 15 residues. The V and J ends lost 3 bases and 5 bases respectively, with 14 bases between them. CDR1 SGHTA and CDR2 FQGNSA come from the germline V gene. This clonotype was seen many times. What it binds is not known. From the reads, TCRdb called clonotypes with MiXCR, one entry per CDR3 protein. Here the sample spans roughly 310,000 distinct CDR3 sequences, around 29% being singletons. This sequence originates from a human donor in good health (CMV status not recorded). Some clones in this sample may be carry-over from other donors' samples. The chain joins TRBV7-2 to TRBJ1-5; D ambiguous. The sequencing used cultured PBMCs, collected from culture after CMV antigen stimulation. Here the CDR3 DNA reads TGTGCCAGCAGCTTGGACCCGAGGAGCCATCAGCCCCAGCATTTT. Its translation is CASSLDPRSHQPQHF.